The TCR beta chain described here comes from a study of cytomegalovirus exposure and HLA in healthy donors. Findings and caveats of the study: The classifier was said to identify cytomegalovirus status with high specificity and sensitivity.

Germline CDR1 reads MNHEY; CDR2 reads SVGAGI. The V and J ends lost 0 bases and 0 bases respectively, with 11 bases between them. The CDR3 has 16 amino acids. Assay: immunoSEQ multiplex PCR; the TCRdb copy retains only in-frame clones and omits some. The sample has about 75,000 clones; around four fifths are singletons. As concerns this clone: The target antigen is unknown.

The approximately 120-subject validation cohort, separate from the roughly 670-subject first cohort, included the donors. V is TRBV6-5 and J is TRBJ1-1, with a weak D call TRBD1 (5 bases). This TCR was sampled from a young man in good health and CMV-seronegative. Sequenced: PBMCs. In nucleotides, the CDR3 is TGTGCCAGCAGTTACTCCGCAGGGTACTTGAACACTGAAGCTTTCTTT. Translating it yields CASSYSAGYLNTEAFF.